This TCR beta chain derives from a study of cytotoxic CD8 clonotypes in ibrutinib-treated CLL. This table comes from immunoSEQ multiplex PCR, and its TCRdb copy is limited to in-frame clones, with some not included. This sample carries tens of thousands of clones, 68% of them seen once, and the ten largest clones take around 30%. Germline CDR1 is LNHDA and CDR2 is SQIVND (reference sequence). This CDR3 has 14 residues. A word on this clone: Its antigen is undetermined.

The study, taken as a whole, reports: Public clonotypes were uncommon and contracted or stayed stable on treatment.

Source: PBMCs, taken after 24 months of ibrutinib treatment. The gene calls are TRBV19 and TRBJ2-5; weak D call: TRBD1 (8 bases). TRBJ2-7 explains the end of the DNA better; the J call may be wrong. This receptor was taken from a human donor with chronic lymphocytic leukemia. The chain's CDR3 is CASSINRGGYEQYF. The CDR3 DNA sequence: TGTGCCAGTAGTATCAACAGGGGGGGCTACGAGCAGTACTTC.